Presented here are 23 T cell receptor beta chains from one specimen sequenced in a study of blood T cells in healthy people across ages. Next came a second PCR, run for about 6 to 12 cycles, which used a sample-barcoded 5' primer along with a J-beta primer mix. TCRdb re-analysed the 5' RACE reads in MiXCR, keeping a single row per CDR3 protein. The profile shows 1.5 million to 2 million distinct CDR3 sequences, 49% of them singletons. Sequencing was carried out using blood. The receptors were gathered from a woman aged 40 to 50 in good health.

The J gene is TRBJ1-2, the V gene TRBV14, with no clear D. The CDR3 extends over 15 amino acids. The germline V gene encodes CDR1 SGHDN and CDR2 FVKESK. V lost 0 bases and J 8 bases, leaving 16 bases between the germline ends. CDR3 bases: TGTGCCAGCAGCCAAGATCCAAGATCTGAGGGAGGCTACACCTTC. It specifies CASSQDPRSEGGYTF.

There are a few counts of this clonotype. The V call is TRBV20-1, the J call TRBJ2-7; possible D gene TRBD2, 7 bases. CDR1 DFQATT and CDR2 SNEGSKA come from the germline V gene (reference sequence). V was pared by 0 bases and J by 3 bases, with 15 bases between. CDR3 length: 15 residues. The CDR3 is CSARDLRGPHYEQYF. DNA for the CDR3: TGCAGTGCTAGAGATTTGCGGGGGCCCCACTACGAGCAGTACTTC.

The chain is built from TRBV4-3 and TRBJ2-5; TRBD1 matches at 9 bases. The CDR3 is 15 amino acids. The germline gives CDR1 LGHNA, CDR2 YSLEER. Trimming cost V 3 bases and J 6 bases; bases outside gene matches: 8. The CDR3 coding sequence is TGCGCCAGCAGCCAGGAAACAGGGGGCTTAAAGACCCAGTACTTC. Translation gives CASSQETGGLKTQYF.

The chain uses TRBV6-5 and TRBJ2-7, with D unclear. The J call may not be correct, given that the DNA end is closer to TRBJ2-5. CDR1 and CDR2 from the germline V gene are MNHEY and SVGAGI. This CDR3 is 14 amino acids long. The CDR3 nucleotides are TGTGCCAGCAGCCTCGACTTACGAGTGGAGACCCAGTACTTC. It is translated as CASSLDLRVETQYF.

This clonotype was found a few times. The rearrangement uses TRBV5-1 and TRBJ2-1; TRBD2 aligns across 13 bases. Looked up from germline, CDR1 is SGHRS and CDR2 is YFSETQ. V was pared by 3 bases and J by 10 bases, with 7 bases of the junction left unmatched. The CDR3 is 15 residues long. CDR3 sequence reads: CASSYTSGGAGEQFF. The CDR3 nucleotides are TGCGCCAGCAGCTACACTAGCGGGGGGGCTGGGGAGCAGTTCTTC.

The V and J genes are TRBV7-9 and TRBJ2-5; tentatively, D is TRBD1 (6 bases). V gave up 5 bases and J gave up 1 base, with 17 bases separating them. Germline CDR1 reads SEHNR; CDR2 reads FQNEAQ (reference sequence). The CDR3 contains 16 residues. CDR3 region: CASSPSDRGGQETQYF. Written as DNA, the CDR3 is TGTGCCAGCAGCCCCTCGGACCGAGGGGGCCAAGAGACCCAGTACTTC.

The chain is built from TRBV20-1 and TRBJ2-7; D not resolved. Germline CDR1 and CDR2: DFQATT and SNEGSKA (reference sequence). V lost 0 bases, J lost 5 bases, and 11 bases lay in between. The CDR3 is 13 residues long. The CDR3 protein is CSARDSLVHEQYF. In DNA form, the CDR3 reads TGCAGTGCTAGAGATTCCCTAGTCCACGAGCAGTACTTC.

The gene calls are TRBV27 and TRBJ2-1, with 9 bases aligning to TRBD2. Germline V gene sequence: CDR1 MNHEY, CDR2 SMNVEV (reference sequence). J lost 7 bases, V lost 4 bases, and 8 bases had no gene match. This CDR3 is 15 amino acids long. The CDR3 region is CASSSVGGGGNEQFF. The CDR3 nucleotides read TGTGCCAGCAGTTCGGTGGGCGGGGGGGGTAATGAGCAGTTCTTC.

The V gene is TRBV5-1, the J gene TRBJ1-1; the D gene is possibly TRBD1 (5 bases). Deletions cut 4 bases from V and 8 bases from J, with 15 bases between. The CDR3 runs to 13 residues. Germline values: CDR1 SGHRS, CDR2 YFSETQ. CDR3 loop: CASSIRDPNEAFF. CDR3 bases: TGCGCCAGCAGCATCCGGGACCCCAACGAAGCTTTCTTT.

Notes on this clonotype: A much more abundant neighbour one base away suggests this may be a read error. CDR3 DNA sequence: TGTGCCAGCAGGTTAGGGGCGACCCAGTACTTC. Translation: CASRLGATQYF. The V and J genes are TRBV7-2 and TRBJ2-7, with TRBD1 as a possible D gene (5 bases). The DNA end is a closer match to TRBJ2-5, so the J assignment may be wrong. CDR1 is SGHTA, CDR2 FQGNSA, per germline. The CDR3 is 11 amino acids.

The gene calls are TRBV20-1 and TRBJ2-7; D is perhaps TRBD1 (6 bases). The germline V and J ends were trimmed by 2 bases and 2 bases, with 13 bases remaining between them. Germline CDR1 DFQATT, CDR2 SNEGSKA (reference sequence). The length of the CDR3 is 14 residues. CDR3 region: CSARSPTGPYEQYF. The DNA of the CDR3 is TGCAGTGCTAGATCGCCCACAGGGCCCTACGAGCAGTACTTC.

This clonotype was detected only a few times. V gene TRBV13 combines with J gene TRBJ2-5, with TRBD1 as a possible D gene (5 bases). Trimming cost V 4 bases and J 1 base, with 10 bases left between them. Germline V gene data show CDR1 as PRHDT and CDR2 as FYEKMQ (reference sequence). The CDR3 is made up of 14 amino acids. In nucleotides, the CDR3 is TGTGCCAGCAGCTCGACCAGGGTCCAAGAGACCCAGTACTTC. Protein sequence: CASSSTRVQETQYF.

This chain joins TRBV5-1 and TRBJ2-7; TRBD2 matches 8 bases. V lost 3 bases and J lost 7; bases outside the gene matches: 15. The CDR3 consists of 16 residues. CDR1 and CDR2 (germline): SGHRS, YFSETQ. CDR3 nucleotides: TGCGCCAGCAGCTCGGGACTAGTTATAATCGATGGTGAGCAGTACTTC. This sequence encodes CASSSGLVIIDGEQYF.

This CDR3 reads CATRFWANVLTF. The CDR3 DNA follows: TGTGCCACCCGCTTCTGGGCCAACGTCCTGACTTTC. The gene calls are TRBV24-1 and TRBJ2-6; D call uncertain. The CDR3 sequence is 12 residues long. Trimming shortened V by 9 bases and J by 5 bases, and 7 bases separated the two germline ends. CDR1 is KGHDR, CDR2 SFDVKD, per germline.

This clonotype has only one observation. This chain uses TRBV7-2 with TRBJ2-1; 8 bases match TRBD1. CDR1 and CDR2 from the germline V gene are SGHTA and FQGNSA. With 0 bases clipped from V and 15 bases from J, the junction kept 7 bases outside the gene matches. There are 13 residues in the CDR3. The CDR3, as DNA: TGTGCCAGCAGCTTAGCAGATTGGACAGGGTTGTTCTTC. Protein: CASSLADWTGLFF.

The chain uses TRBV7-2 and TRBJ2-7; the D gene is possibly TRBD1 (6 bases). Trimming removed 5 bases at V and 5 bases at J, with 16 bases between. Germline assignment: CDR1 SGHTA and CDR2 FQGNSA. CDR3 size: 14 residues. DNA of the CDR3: TGTGCCAGCAGCCGGAACAACAGGGTCCACGAGCAGTACTTC. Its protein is CASSRNNRVHEQYF.

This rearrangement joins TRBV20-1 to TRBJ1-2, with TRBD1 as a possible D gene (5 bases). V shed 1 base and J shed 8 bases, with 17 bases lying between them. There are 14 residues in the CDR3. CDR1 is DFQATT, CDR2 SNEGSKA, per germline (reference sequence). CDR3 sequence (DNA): TGCAGTGCTAGAGTTCGCCAGGGAGAACGCGGCTACACCTTC. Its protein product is CSARVRQGERGYTF.

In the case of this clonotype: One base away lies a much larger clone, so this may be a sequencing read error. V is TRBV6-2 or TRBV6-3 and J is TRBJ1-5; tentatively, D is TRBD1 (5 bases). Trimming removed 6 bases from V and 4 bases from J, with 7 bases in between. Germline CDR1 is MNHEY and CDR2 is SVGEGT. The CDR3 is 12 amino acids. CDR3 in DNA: TGTGCCAGCAGACCAGGGAATCAGCCCCAGCATTTT. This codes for CASRPGNQPQHF.

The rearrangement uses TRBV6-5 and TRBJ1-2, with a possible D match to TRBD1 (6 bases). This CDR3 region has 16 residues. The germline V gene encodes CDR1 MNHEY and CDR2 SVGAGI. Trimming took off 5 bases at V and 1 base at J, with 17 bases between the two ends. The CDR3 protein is CASSIWGRGVNYGYTF. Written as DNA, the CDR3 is TGTGCCAGCAGTATATGGGGCAGGGGCGTTAACTATGGCTACACCTTC.

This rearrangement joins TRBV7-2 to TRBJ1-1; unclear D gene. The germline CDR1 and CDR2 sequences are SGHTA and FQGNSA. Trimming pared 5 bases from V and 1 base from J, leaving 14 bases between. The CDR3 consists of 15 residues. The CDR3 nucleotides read TGTACCAGCAGCCCCCTCAGCCCGTCGAACACTGAAGCTTTCTTT. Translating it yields CTSSPLSPSNTEAFF.

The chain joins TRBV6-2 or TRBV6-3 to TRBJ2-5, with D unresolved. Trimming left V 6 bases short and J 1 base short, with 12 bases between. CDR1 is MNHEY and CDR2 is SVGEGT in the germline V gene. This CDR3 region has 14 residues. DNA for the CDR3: TGTGCCAGCAGCCCGAGTTCGGCCCAAGAGACCCAGTACTTC. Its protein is CASSPSSAQETQYF.

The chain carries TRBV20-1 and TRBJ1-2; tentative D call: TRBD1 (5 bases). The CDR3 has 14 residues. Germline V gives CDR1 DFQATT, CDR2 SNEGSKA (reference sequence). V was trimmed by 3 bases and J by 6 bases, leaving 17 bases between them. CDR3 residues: CSARVKGSIDGYTF. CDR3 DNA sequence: TGCAGTGCTAGGGTAAAGGGGTCTATTGATGGCTACACCTTC.

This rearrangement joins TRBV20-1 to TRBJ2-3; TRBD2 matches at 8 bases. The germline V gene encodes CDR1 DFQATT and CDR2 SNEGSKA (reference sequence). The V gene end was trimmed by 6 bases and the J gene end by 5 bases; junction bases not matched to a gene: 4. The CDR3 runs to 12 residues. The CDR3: CSAGGVRDTQYF. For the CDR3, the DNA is TGCAGTGCCGGGGGGGTGAGAGATACGCAGTATTTT.